A selection of T cell receptor beta chains follows, all from one sample in a study of T cells expressing NK-cell markers. Using the 5' RACE reads, TCRdb records one entry per CDR3 protein without DNA. This sample's table has 400,000 or so distinct CDR3 sequences. Sequencing was performed on blood T cells: a sorted CD56 or NKG2C T cell subset, CD4+ or CD8+ T cells, or bulk PBMC T cells (not recorded which). Receptors were obtained from a woman aged 45-59 years in good health. Each CDR3 is given with its conserved first and last residue.

v_gene	j_gene	CDR3aa
TRBV28	TRBJ2-4	CASQEGWPKNIQYF
TRBV20-1	TRBJ2-7	CSASGTGGRYEQYF
TRBV20-1	TRBJ2-3	CSARLREGLGVSDTQYF
TRBV7-8	TRBJ2-3	CASSPMRFTDTQYF
TRBV12-3/TRBV12-4	TRBJ2-1	CASSRDSYYNEQFF
TRBV3-1	TRBJ2-5	CASSQSPTSRETQYF
TRBV20-1	TRBJ2-3	CSAWRPGGDTQYF
TRBV5-1	TRBJ2-4	CASSLAGLAGGLAKNIQYF
TRBV20-1	TRBJ1-1	CSARSYHSGQGVNTEAFF
TRBV5-1	TRBJ2-7	CASSPLSQESSYEQYF
TRBV6-1	TRBJ1-1	CAARTLAEAFF
TRBV20-1	TRBJ2-3	CSARDLLAVRDTQYF
TRBV18	TRBJ2-6	CASSHSGIFPSGANVLTF
TRBV7-6	TRBJ2-1	CASSRNPAGSSYNEQFF
TRBV9	TRBJ1-4	CASSVSPVNEKLFF
TRBV14	TRBJ2-1	CASSQDRGWYNEQFF
TRBV5-1	TRBJ2-5	CASSSLGILAVGETQYF
TRBV4-1	TRBJ2-4	CASSQVSYRDSTKNIQYF
TRBV6-6	TRBJ2-1	CASSYPSGPRGYNEQFF
TRBV6-2/TRBV6-3	TRBJ2-1	CASSWTSGRSNEQFF
TRBV20-1	TRBJ1-5	CSSGQKESQPQHF
TRBV16	TRBJ1-5	CASSQISVGRQPQHF
TRBV12-3/TRBV12-4	TRBJ2-5	CASSLVRRMKETQYF
TRBV10-2	TRBJ1-1	CASSDLLNLGTEAFF
TRBV12-3/TRBV12-4	TRBJ2-1	CASINGPYNEQFF
TRBV11-2	TRBJ2-2	CASSARGDGTGELFF
TRBV11-2	TRBJ2-1	CASSHYQDVEVGEQFF
TRBV10-3	TRBJ1-1	CAISGSGNRDPNTEAFF
TRBV12-3/TRBV12-4	TRBJ1-1	CASVFGGITEAFF
TRBV3-1	TRBJ2-7	CASSHLAEQYF
TRBV29-1	TRBJ2-7	CSWIAGGRYEQYF
TRBV7-7	TRBJ2-3	CASSPRLAPGADTQYF
TRBV12-3/TRBV12-4	TRBJ2-1	CASSTRTDNEQFF
TRBV12-3/TRBV12-4	TRBJ2-1	CASRRGLRVYEQFF
TRBV11-1	TRBJ1-1	CASSLRDLNTEAFF
TRBV18	TRBJ2-7	CASSPQGGGRSYEQYF
TRBV3-1	TRBJ2-7	CASSRRTSGSREQYF
TRBV24-1	TRBJ2-7	CATCGLMQIYEQYF
TRBV12-3/TRBV12-4	TRBJ1-6	CASTTDRFLSPLHF
TRBV10-2	TRBJ2-5	CATAPGETQYF
TRBV29-1	TRBJ2-5	CSVAASRSETQYF
TRBV24-1	TRBJ2-1	CATSDVGGGYDEQFF
TRBV9	TRBJ2-3	CASSVDGLAGDFTDTQYF
TRBV5-1	TRBJ2-5	CASSLASGQGETQYF
TRBV3-1	TRBJ2-2	CASSPEGLAGGTGELFF